The 2 T cell receptor beta chains presented below share a single source sample, sequenced in a study of T cell repertoires in cytomegalovirus infection. TCRdb re-analysed the reads in MiXCR, keeping a single row per CDR3 protein. The table lists over 300,000 distinct CDR3 sequences, 15% to 20% of them singletons. The source material was PBMCs. Receptors were obtained from a human donor in good health (CMV status not recorded). Some clones in this sample may be carry-over from other donors' samples.

This clonotype was detected a few times. The genes are TRBV7-9 and TRBJ2-1; tentative D call: TRBD2 (6 bases). From germline, CDR1 is SEHNR and CDR2 FQNEAQ (reference sequence). The CDR3 is 15 residues long. Trimming cost V 0 bases and J 4 bases, with 10 bases left between them. The DNA of the CDR3 is TGTGCCAGCAGCTTAGCGGGGGGAGCGTACAATGAGCAGTTCTTC. This encodes CASSLAGGAYNEQFF.

The chain links TRBV5-4 to TRBJ1-2, with D perhaps matching TRBD1 (5 bases). V lost 1 base and J lost 3, with 13 bases in between. Germline-derived CDR1 and CDR2 are SGHNT and YYREEE (reference sequence). This CDR3 region has 15 residues. DNA for the CDR3: TGTGCCAGCAGCTTGAACGCAGGGTTCGACTATGGCTACACCTTC. Residues: CASSLNAGFDYGYTF.